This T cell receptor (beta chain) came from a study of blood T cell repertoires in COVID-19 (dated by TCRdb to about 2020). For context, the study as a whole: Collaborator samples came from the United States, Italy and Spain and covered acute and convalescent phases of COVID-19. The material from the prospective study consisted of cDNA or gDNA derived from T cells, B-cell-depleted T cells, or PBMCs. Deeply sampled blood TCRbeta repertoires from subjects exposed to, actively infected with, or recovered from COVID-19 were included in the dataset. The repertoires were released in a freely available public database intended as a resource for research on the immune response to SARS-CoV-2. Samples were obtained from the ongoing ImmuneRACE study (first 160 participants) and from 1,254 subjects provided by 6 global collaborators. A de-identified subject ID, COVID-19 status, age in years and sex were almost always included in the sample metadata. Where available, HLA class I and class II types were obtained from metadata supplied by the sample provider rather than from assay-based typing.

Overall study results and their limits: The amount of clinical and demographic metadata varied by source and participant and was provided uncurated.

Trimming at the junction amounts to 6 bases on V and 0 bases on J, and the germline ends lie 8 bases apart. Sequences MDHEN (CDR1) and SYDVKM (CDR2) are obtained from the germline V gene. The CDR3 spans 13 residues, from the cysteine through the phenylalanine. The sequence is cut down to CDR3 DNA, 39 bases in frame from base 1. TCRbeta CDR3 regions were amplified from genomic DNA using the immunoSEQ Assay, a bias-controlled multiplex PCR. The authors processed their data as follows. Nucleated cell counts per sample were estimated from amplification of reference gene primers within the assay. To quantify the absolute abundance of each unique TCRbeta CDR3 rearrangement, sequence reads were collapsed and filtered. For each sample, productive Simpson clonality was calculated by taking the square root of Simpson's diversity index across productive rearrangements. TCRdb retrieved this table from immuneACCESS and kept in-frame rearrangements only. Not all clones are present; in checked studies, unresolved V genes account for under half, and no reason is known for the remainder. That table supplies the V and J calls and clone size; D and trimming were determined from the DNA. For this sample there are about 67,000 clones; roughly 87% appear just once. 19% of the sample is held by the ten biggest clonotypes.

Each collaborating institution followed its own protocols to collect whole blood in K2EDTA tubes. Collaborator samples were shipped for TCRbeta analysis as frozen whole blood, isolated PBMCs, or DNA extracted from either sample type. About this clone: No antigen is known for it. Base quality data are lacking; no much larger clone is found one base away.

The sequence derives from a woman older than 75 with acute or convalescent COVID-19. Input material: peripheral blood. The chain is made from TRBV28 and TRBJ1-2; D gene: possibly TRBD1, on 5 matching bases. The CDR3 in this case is CASRETANYGYTF. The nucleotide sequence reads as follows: TGTGCCAGCAGGGAGACAGCTAACTATGGCTACACCTTC.